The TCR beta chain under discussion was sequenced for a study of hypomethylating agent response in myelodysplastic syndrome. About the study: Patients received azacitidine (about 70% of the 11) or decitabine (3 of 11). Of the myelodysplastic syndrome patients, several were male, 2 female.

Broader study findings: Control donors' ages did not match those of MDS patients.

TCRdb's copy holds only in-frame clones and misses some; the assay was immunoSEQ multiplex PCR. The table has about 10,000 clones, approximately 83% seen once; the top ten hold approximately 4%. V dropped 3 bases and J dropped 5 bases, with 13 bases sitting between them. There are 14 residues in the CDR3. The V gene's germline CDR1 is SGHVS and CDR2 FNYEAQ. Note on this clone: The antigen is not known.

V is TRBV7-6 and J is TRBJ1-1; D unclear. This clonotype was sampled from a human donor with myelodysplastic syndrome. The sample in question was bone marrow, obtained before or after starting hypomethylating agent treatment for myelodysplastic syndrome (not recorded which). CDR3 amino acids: CASSLITWETEAFF. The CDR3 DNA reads TGTGCCAGCAGCTTGATAACCTGGGAAACTGAAGCTTTCTTT.